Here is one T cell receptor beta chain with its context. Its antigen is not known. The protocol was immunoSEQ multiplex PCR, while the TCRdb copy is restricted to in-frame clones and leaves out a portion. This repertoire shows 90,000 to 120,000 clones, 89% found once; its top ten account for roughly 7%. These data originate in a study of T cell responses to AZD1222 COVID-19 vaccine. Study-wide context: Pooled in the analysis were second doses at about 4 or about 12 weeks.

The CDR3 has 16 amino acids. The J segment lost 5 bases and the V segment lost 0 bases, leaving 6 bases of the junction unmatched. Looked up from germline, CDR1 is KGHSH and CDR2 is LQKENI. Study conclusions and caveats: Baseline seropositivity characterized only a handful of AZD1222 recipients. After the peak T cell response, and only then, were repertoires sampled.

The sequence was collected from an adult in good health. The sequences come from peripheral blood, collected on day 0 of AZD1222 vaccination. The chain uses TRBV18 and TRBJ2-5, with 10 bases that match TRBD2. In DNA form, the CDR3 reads TGTGCCAGCTCACCACCGACGACTAGCGGGCGGGAGACCCAGTACTTC. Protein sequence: CASSPPTTSGRETQYF.